This record concerns one TCR beta chain sequence. It lacks a known antigen. The record has no base qualities; no much larger clone is one base away. TCRbeta CDR3 regions were amplified from genomic DNA using the immunoSEQ Assay, a bias-controlled multiplex PCR. As for how the authors treated the data: Nucleated cell counts per sample were estimated from amplification of reference gene primers within the assay. To quantify the absolute abundance of each unique TCRbeta CDR3 rearrangement, sequence reads were collapsed and filtered. For each sample, productive Simpson clonality was calculated by taking the square root of Simpson's diversity index across productive rearrangements. Not all clones reach the TCRdb copy of this immuneACCESS table, which keeps in-frame sequences only. Checked studies attribute under half of the gap to unresolved V genes and leave the rest unexplained. V and J calls plus clone size are reproduced from that table; the DNA served to infer D and trimming. Present in this sample are some 360,000 clones, around 87% of which were seen just once. The top ten clonotypes cover about 2.5% of the sample.

The data are from a study of blood T cell repertoires in COVID-19 (dated by TCRdb to the early 2020s). Regarding the study in general: Samples covering the acute and convalescent phases of COVID-19 were provided by collaborators in the United States, Italy and Spain. The prospective study material was composed of cDNA or gDNA derived from T cells, B-cell-depleted T cells, or PBMCs. Subjects who had been exposed to COVID-19, were actively infected with it, or had recovered from it provided the deeply sampled blood TCRbeta repertoires that made up the dataset. The repertoires were made available in a free public database intended to serve as a resource for research on the immune response to SARS-CoV-2. Samples were obtained from the ongoing ImmuneRACE study (first 160 participants) and from roughly 1,300 subjects provided by 6 global collaborators. Nearly every sample came with metadata listing a de-identified subject ID, COVID-19 status, age in years and sex. HLA class I and class II types, where available, came from metadata supplied by the sample provider rather than from assay-based typing. General conclusions and limits of the study: The amount of clinical and demographic metadata varied by source and participant and was provided uncurated.

At one collaborating source in Seattle, patients were enrolled during active infection and were followed longitudinally through the course of disease. Whole blood was collected in K2EDTA tubes by collaborating institutions according to the institutions' own protocols. For TCRbeta analysis, collaborators shipped samples in one of three forms: frozen whole blood, isolated PBMCs, or DNA extracted from either of those sample types. Via the germline V gene, CDR1 is SGHRS and CDR2 YFSETQ. At the junction V is shortened by 4 bases and J by 8 bases, with 19 bases in between. Its CDR3 holds 15 amino acids, cysteine through phenylalanine. Only the CDR3 DNA is retained, 45 bases long and in frame from the first base.

This chain joins TRBV5-1 to TRBJ2-1, and the D gene may be TRBD2, 7 bases matching. The specimen sequenced was peripheral blood. The clonotype comes from an older woman with COVID-19, enrolled during active disease. The CDR3 reads CASSVTYGGPHEQFF. Read as DNA, the sequence is TGCGCCAGCAGCGTCACCTACGGGGGGCCCCATGAGCAGTTCTTC.